This T cell receptor (beta chain) came from a study of CD8 T cells in Susac syndrome. Study-wide context: Sequencing included Susac syndrome patients, roughly six of them with active disease and roughly eight in remission.

It was with random hexamers that 0.5 to 1 ug RNA was reverse transcribed. TCRdb analysed the immunoSEQ multiplex PCR reads with MiXCR anew, one entry per CDR3 protein. The sample lists fewer than 85,000 distinct CDR3 sequences; more than 85% were seen once. Looked up from germline, CDR1 is MGHRA and CDR2 is YSYEKL. Deletions cut 0 bases from V and 6 bases from J, with 11 bases between. The CDR3 is made up of 15 amino acids. The sequenced material came from CD8+ T cells from PBMCs. The sequence was collected from a human donor with Susac syndrome. The chain carries TRBV4-1 and TRBJ2-2; D possibly corresponds to TRBD2 (6 bases). The CDR3 loop reads CASSQDEASAGELFF. The DNA for the CDR3 is TGCGCCAGCAGCCAAGATGAGGCTAGCGCCGGGGAGCTGTTTTTT.